The T cell receptor (beta chain) under discussion was sequenced for a study of blood T cell repertoires in COVID-19. Overall study context: Whether acute or convalescent, the COVID-19 samples came from the United States, Italy and Spain.

This CDR3 spans 12 amino acids. V was clipped by 5 bases and J by 9 bases, with 11 bases between them. Looked up from germline, CDR1 is MNHEY and CDR2 is SVGEGT. In the authors' methods: The authors estimated nucleated cell counts from reference gene primer amplification. Profiled with immunoSEQ multiplex PCR; TCRdb holds only in-frame clones, not every one. For V, J and clone size, that table is used; D and trimming come from the DNA. There are roughly 250,000 clones in the sample; around 84% occur only once, and 1.5% to 1.9% lies in the top ten. The sequenced sample consisted of peripheral blood. The rearrangement uses TRBV6-2 or TRBV6-3 and TRBJ2-1, with D perhaps TRBD1 (7 bases). The sequence was collected from a woman aged 40 to 50 who had recovered from COVID-19. The CDR3 loop reads CASSTRGVEQFF. CDR3 bases: TGTGCCAGCAGTACCAGGGGGGTTGAGCAGTTCTTC.